This TCR beta chain was captured in a study of spatial heterogeneity in lung cancer. Single TCR cDNA molecules each had their own unique molecular identifier. TCRdb itself ran the 5' RACE reads through MiXCR, one entry per CDR3 protein. The sample lists 45,000 to 55,000 distinct CDR3 sequences, roughly 5.7% occurring once. Time point in this sample: sample taken at primary tumor resection. Whole RNA, which was extracted from tumor, nontumor lung tissue or frozen PBMC, was sequenced without any cell sorting. This clonotype came up many times. What it binds is unknown. Notes on the study in general: In blood, ubiquitous expanded tumor TCRs appeared more at resection than follow-up.

Germline values: CDR1 MNHEY, CDR2 SVGEGT. V was shortened by 6 bases and J by 2 bases, with 10 bases between the two germline ends. CDR3 length equals 14 residues. The gene calls are TRBV6-2 or TRBV6-3 and TRBJ2-2; D perhaps matches TRBD1 (6 bases). The starting material was PBMCs, obtained at surgery. This TCR derives from a male donor with early-stage non-small cell lung cancer. The CDR3 is CASRPGENTGELFF. Here the CDR3 DNA reads TGTGCCAGCAGGCCAGGGGAAAACACCGGGGAGCTGTTTTTT.